This is a list of T cell receptor beta chains from one sample in a study of CD4 T cells in relation to SARS-CoV-2 and coronaviruses. Produced via immunoSEQ multiplex PCR; TCRdb's table is partial and in-frame only. This sample has 55,000 to 75,000 clones, with 75% to 90% found just once. Source material: memory CD4+ T cells from PBMCs. The receptors were gathered from a human donor in good health. Each CDR3 is given with its conserved first and last residue. The D gene is left open where the match is weak. Clone size, where shown, is once, few, many, or a class for clones that have expanded.

j_call cdr3_length clone_size v_call d_call cdr3_aa cdr3_nt
TRBJ2-7 15 once TRBV19 - CASTPRGSMSYEQYF TGTGCCAGTACCCCCCGCGGGTCTATGTCCTACGAGCAGTACTTC
TRBJ2-1 13 - TRBV5-1 - CASSLGGSVEQFF TGCGCCAGCAGCTTGGGAGGGTCGGTTGAGCAGTTCTTC
TRBJ1-2 13 once TRBV7-9 - CASAPSTNYGYTF TGTGCCAGCGCCCCCAGTACTAACTATGGCTACACCTTC
TRBJ2-1 14 once TRBV9 TRBD1 CASTVGQGAYEQFF TGTGCCAGCACCGTGGGACAGGGGGCTTACGAGCAGTTCTTC
TRBJ1-2 11 once TRBV6-5 - CASSSFDGYTF TGTGCCAGCAGTTCCTTTGATGGCTACACCTTC
TRBJ2-1 10 - TRBV2 - CASSRLVQFF TGTGCCAGCAGTAGACTGGTACAGTTCTTC
TRBJ1-2 13 - TRBV18 TRBD1 CASSAAGGDGYTF TGTGCCAGCTCGGCGGCAGGGGGCGATGGCTACACCTTC
TRBJ2-3 16 - TRBV19 TRBD1 CASSERAGGSADTQYF TGTGCCAGTAGCGAGCGGGCAGGGGGCAGTGCAGATACGCAGTATTTT
TRBJ2-1 17 - TRBV9 TRBD2 CASSVEGGSGGYNEQFF TGTGCCAGCAGCGTAGAGGGGGGGAGCGGGGGATACAATGAGCAGTTCTTC
TRBJ2-7 15 - TRBV6-2/TRBV6-3 TRBD2 CASSTAGGRYYEQYF TGTGCCAGCAGTACCGCGGGGGGTAGGTACTACGAGCAGTACTTC
TRBJ2-1 13 - TRBV9 - CASSVGPNNEQFF TGTGCCAGCAGCGTAGGTCCCAACAATGAGCAGTTCTTC
TRBJ2-5 15 few TRBV6-6 - CASSLRSELQETQYF TGTGCCAGCAGTCTCCGCTCGGAGCTCCAAGAGACCCAGTACTTC
TRBJ2-3 15 - TRBV7-7 TRBD1 CASSLGGAGGDTQYF TGTGCTAGCAGCTTAGGCGGCGCAGGGGGAGATACGCAGTATTTT
TRBJ2-3 13 - TRBV5-1 - CASSARVSDTQYF TGCGCCAGCAGCGCCAGGGTGTCAGATACGCAGTATTTT
TRBJ2-2 13 - TRBV7-6 - CASSLGGAGELFF TGTGCCAGCAGCTTAGGGGGAGCCGGGGAGCTGTTTTTT
TRBJ2-5 15 - TRBV11-2 TRBD2 CASSSMGLRLETQYF TGTGCCAGCAGCTCAATGGGACTACGGTTGGAGACCCAGTACTTC
TRBJ2-7 14 - TRBV7-2 TRBD1 CASSFGTGPYEQYF TGTGCCAGCAGCTTTGGGACAGGGCCCTACGAGCAGTACTTC
TRBJ2-7 16 - TRBV15 - CATSRDLDESSYEQYF TGTGCCACCAGCAGAGATTTGGACGAGAGCTCCTACGAGCAGTACTTC
TRBJ2-3 14 few TRBV11-2 - CASSPSRVTDTQYF TGTGCCAGCAGCCCCTCACGGGTCACAGATACGCAGTATTTT
TRBJ2-1 16 - TRBV3-1/TRBV3-2 TRBD2 CASSHSGRFGVHEQFF TGTGCCAGCAGCCACTCCGGGAGGTTCGGAGTCCATGAGCAGTTCTTC
TRBJ2-3 14 - TRBV7-2 TRBD1 CASSSTGETDTQYF TGTGCCAGCAGCTCGACAGGGGAGACAGATACGCAGTATTTT
TRBJ2-7 12 - TRBV10-3 - CAISERSGEQYF TGTGCCATCAGTGAGCGGTCGGGGGAGCAGTACTTC
TRBJ2-7 13 - TRBV4-1 - CASSQPSGYEQYF TGCGCCAGCAGCCAACCGTCAGGCTACGAGCAGTACTTC
TRBJ2-5 14 - TRBV4-2 - CASSQGRTGETQYF TGTGCCAGCAGCCAAGGTAGGACGGGAGAGACCCAGTACTTC
TRBJ1-2 13 - TRBV12-3/TRBV12-4 - CASTMGGNYGYTF TGTGCCAGCACCATGGGAGGGAACTATGGCTACACCTTC
TRBJ2-5 11 - TRBV12-3/TRBV12-4 - CASGPGETQYF TGTGCCAGCGGACCGGGGGAGACCCAGTACTTC
TRBJ2-7 14 - TRBV6-2/TRBV6-3 - CASSYSGIGVEQYF TGTGCCAGCAGTTATTCAGGGATCGGGGTCGAGCAGTACTTC
TRBJ1-5 13 - TRBV27 - CASSWGRDQPQHF TGTGCCAGCAGTTGGGGCCGGGATCAGCCCCAGCATTTT
TRBJ2-2 18 - TRBV3-1/TRBV3-2 TRBD2 CASSQGLAGKRGTGELFF TGTGCCAGCAGCCAAGGACTAGCGGGAAAGAGGGGTACCGGGGAGCTGTTTTTT
TRBJ2-2 15 - TRBV28 TRBD1 CASRETGANTGELFF TGTGCCAGCAGGGAGACAGGGGCGAACACCGGGGAGCTGTTTTTT
TRBJ1-3 17 - TRBV5-4 - CASSLGGFFNSGNTIYF TGTGCCAGCAGCTTGGGAGGCTTTTTTAACTCTGGAAACACCATATATTTT
TRBJ1-1 14 - TRBV2 - CASSFFGMNTEAFF TGTGCCAGCAGTTTTTTCGGGATGAACACTGAAGCTTTCTTT
TRBJ2-1 16 - TRBV5-4 TRBD1 CASSLGSGQGSNEQFF TGTGCCAGCAGCTTGGGGTCGGGACAGGGTAGCAATGAGCAGTTCTTC
TRBJ2-5 15 once TRBV28 TRBD1 CASSLLGTDQETQYF TGTGCCAGCAGTTTATTAGGGACAGACCAAGAGACCCAGTACTTC
TRBJ2-1 14 - TRBV5-4 - CASRLGSSYNEQFF TGTGCCAGCAGGCTCGGGAGCTCCTACAATGAGCAGTTCTTC
TRBJ1-1 15 - TRBV4-1 TRBD1 CASSQVGQGSGKAFF TGCGCCAGCAGCCAAGTGGGACAGGGGTCGGGGAAAGCTTTCTTT
TRBJ2-5 15 once TRBV18 - CASSPLSRAQETQYF TGTGCCAGCTCACCTCTATCCAGGGCCCAAGAGACCCAGTACTTC
TRBJ2-7 15 - TRBV21-1 - CASSKAGGRGHEQYF TGTGCCAGCAGCAAAGCGGGGGGCAGGGGCCACGAGCAGTACTTC
TRBJ1-4 15 - TRBV2 - CASSEGTAGGEKLFF TGTGCCAGCAGTGAAGGGACTGCTGGGGGAGAAAAACTGTTTTTT
TRBJ2-1 15 - TRBV9 TRBD1 CASSFQGAGYNEQFF TGTGCCAGCAGCTTCCAGGGGGCGGGGTACAATGAGCAGTTCTTC
TRBJ2-7 15 - TRBV19 TRBD2 CASSTLAGAGGEQYF TGTGCCAGTAGTACGCTAGCGGGAGCTGGGGGCGAGCAGTACTTC
TRBJ1-4 14 - TRBV18 - CASSPPGVYEKLFF TGTGCCAGCTCACCACCCGGGGTATATGAAAAACTGTTTTTT
TRBJ2-7 14 - TRBV7-8 - CASSLGVGPYEQYF TGTGCCAGCAGCTTAGGAGTCGGCCCCTACGAGCAGTACTTC
TRBJ2-3 17 - TRBV7-3 - CASSFGNSLGGTDTQYF TGTGCCAGCAGCTTCGGTAATAGCCTGGGGGGAACAGATACGCAGTATTTT
TRBJ1-4 13 - TRBV5-6 TRBD1 CASSLSPTGQLFF TGTGCCAGCAGCTTGTCCCCGACAGGGCAACTGTTTTTT
TRBJ2-1 14 - TRBV6-5 - CASSYRDGDNEQFF TGTGCCAGCAGTTACCGAGACGGAGACAATGAGCAGTTCTTC
TRBJ1-6 16 - TRBV28 TRBD1 CASRTDRDRVNSPLHF TGTGCCAGCAGAACCGACCGGGACAGGGTTAATTCACCCCTCCACTTT
TRBJ1-1 14 - TRBV28 - CAGSSSDSLTEAFF TGTGCCGGTTCTTCATCGGACAGTCTCACTGAAGCTTTCTTT
TRBJ2-7 13 - TRBV5-1 - CASSLVPFYEQYF TGCGCCAGCAGCTTGGTTCCATTCTACGAGCAGTACTTC
TRBJ1-5 17 once TRBV24-1 TRBD1 CATSEGPGTGRDQPQHF TGTGCCACCAGTGAGGGTCCCGGGACAGGGAGGGATCAGCCCCAGCATTTT
TRBJ1-1 16 - TRBV7-9 - CASRQNIRGPNTEAFF TGTGCCAGCAGGCAGAATATCAGGGGTCCGAACACTGAAGCTTTCTTT
TRBJ2-1 16 - TRBV18 TRBD2 CASSPATSGKGGEQFF TGTGCCAGCTCACCAGCCACTAGCGGGAAGGGTGGCGAGCAGTTCTTC
TRBJ2-4 14 - TRBV19 - CASSLTGMGGIQYF TGTGCCAGTAGTCTCACAGGCATGGGGGGCATTCAGTACTTC
TRBJ2-7 14 - TRBV10-3 - CAIREVLSSYEQYF TGTGCCATCAGGGAGGTCCTGAGCTCCTACGAGCAGTACTTC